Each of the 22 T cell receptor beta chains below was sequenced from the same sample in a study of early T cells in non-severe SARS-CoV-2 infection. TCRdb reprocessed the 5' RACE reads via MiXCR and lists one record per CDR3 protein. The table records tens of thousands of distinct CDR3 sequences, 12% of them present only once. What was sequenced was whole blood. These receptors originate from an adult who was a healthcare worker with PCR-confirmed SARS-CoV-2 infection or an uninfected control (not recorded which).

This chain connects TRBV7-8 to TRBJ2-7; D is uncertain. CDR1 is SGHVS and CDR2 is FQNEAQ in the germline V gene. V lost 4 bases to trimming and J lost 2 bases, with 6 bases between them. CDR3 length: 12 residues. CDR3 region: CASSSRPYEQYF. As DNA, the CDR3 is TGTGCCAGCAGCTCCCGGCCCTACGAGCAGTACTTC.

This clonotype was picked up many times. This chain connects TRBV12-3 or TRBV12-4 to TRBJ2-7, with D unclear. V was cut by 6 bases and J by 6 bases, with 12 bases left in between. This CDR3 spans 12 amino acids. CDR3 nucleotide sequence: TGTGCCAGCAGACAAGACATTTCCGAGCAGTACTTC. It translates to CASRQDISEQYF.

Ten or more counts support this clonotype. The chain carries TRBV12-3 or TRBV12-4 and TRBJ1-1; maybe TRBD1 (6 bases). The CDR3 is 14 amino acids. V lost 6 bases, J lost 5 bases, and 16 bases lay in between. CDR3 sequence (DNA): TGTGCCAGCAGCTTCGTTCCAGGGGTAACTGAAGCTTTCTTT. It is translated as CASSFVPGVTEAFF.

The CDR3 reads CSVEYYGQGTNEQYF. The CDR3 nucleotides read TGCAGCGTTGAGTATTACGGACAGGGGACGAACGAGCAGTACTTC. This chain uses TRBV29-1 with TRBJ2-7; 9 bases fit TRBD1. Trimming at V came to 3 bases and at J to 5 bases, leaving 11 bases not matched to a gene. Germline CDR1 reads SQVTM; CDR2 reads ANQGSEA. The CDR3 is 15 amino acids.

The CDR3 loop is CASSLVSRDNEQFF. The CDR3 region has the DNA TGTGCCAGCAGCTTAGTCTCCAGGGACAATGAGCAGTTCTTC. The V gene is TRBV7-9, the J gene TRBJ2-1; possibly TRBD1 for D (5 bases). The CDR3 contains 14 residues. CDR1 is SEHNR, CDR2 FQNEAQ, per germline (reference sequence). The V and J ends lost 1 base and 5 bases respectively, with 9 bases between them.

This clonotype has a handful of counts. The gene calls are TRBV5-4 and TRBJ2-3; TRBD2 matches 14 bases. J was trimmed by 5 bases and V by 1 base; bases with no gene match: 3. CDR1 is SGHNT and CDR2 is YYREEE in the germline V gene (reference sequence). CDR3 length equals 16 residues. The CDR3 coding sequence is TGTGCCAGCAGCTTGTTGACTAGCGGGAGGGAAGATACGCAGTATTTT. This gives the protein CASSLLTSGREDTQYF.

This clonotype occurred a few times. The rearrangement links TRBV20-1 to TRBJ1-2; D might be TRBD1 (5 bases). The CDR3 consists of 15 residues. With 6 bases removed from V and 2 bases from J, the gap between germline ends came to 19 bases. Germline V gene data show CDR1 as DFQATT and CDR2 as SNEGSKA (reference sequence). The CDR3 DNA sequence: TGCAGTGCCCCCCCCGGGGGACTGATAAACTATGGCTACACCTTC. This codes for CSAPPGGLINYGYTF.

Ten or more counts support this clonotype. J is TRBJ2-3 and V is TRBV20-1, with D tentatively TRBD2 (6 bases). Trimming removed 3 bases from V and 4 bases from J, with 8 bases in between. Germline V gene sequence: CDR1 DFQATT, CDR2 SNEGSKA (reference sequence). The CDR3 length is 12 residues. The DNA for the CDR3 is TGCAGTGCTAGCGGGAGTTCAGATACGCAGTATTTT. As protein: CSASGSSDTQYF.

The V and J genes are TRBV10-3 and TRBJ2-7, with 7 bases lining up with TRBD1. CDR1 is ENHRY and CDR2 is SYGVKD in the germline V gene. With 6 bases clipped from V and 5 bases from J, the junction kept 13 bases outside the gene matches. The CDR3 length is 15 residues. The CDR3 DNA is TGTGCCATCAGGCGAACAGGGGATGATACGAACGAGCAGTACTTC. This translates into CAIRRTGDDTNEQYF.

This clonotype was picked up a small number of times. J is TRBJ2-5 and V is TRBV20-1; TRBD1 matches at 9 bases. The CDR3 covers 14 residues. Germline V lookup: CDR1 DFQATT, CDR2 SNEGSKA (reference sequence). V lost 5 bases and J lost 5; bases outside the gene matches: 9. CDR3 nucleotides: TGCAGTGCTGGGACAGGGACTGTCCGGGAGACCCAGTACTTC. It codes for CSAGTGTVRETQYF.

The V and J genes are TRBV7-3 and TRBJ1-1; D gene uncertain. The CDR3 runs 13 residues. V lost 5 bases and J 8 bases, leaving 15 bases between the germline ends. CDR1 SGHTA and CDR2 FQGTGA come from the germline V gene. DNA of the CDR3: TGTGCCAGCAGCCCATCGGGCCTCCGCGAAGCTTTCTTT. Protein sequence: CASSPSGLREAFF.

This clonotype was counted between two and nine times. As the CDR3 is not closed by the conserved phenylalanine or tryptophan, this likely results from a read error. V is TRBV27 and J is TRBJ1-1; D might be TRBD1 (5 bases). The CDR3 is made up of 16 amino acids. The V and J ends lost 2 bases and 2 bases respectively, with 15 bases between them. Germline V CDR1 and CDR2: MNHEY, SMNVEV (reference sequence). CDR3 protein: CASSLNRQGPNTEAFL. The CDR3 nucleotides read TGTGCCAGCAGTTTAAATAGGCAGGGACCTAACACTGAAGCTTTCCTT.

This clonotype was seen only a few times. The V call is TRBV6-6, the J call TRBJ2-7; D unresolved. Germline CDR1 and CDR2: MNHNY and SVGAGI (reference sequence). The CDR3 runs 14 residues. With 0 bases removed from V and 4 bases from J, the gap between germline ends came to 10 bases. CDR3 sequence: CASSYSQWKYEQYF. The CDR3 DNA sequence: TGTGCCAGCAGTTACTCCCAGTGGAAGTACGAGCAGTACTTC.

The chain's CDR3 is CASSDQGLAGVHEQFF. CDR3 sequence (DNA): TGTGCCAGCAGTGACCAGGGACTAGCGGGAGTTCATGAGCAGTTCTTC. The chain is built from TRBV6-4 and TRBJ2-1; 14 bases agree with TRBD2. This CDR3 contains 16 residues. The germline V gene has CDR1 MRHNA and CDR2 SNTAGT. The J segment lost 8 bases and the V segment lost 2 bases, leaving 5 bases of the junction unmatched.

This clonotype was found a few times. V is TRBV29-1 and J is TRBJ2-6; maybe TRBD2 (5 bases). Trimming took 3 bases from V and 0 from J, leaving 9 bases between them. Germline assignment: CDR1 SQVTM and CDR2 ANQGSEA. This CDR3 spans 15 amino acids. This CDR3 is CSVETTGSGANVLTF. CDR3 coding DNA: TGCAGCGTTGAGACTACGGGCTCTGGGGCCAACGTCCTGACTTTC.

The chain uses TRBV6-2 or TRBV6-3 and TRBJ2-1; 9 bases align to TRBD2. The ends lost 5 bases at V and 7 bases at J; junction bases unmatched: 12. Germline V lookup: CDR1 MNHEY, CDR2 SVGEGT. The length of the CDR3 is 16 residues. CDR3 in amino acids: CASSHGGLALGNEQFF. In DNA, the CDR3 is TGTGCCAGCAGTCACGGGGGACTAGCCCTGGGGAATGAGCAGTTCTTC.

CDR3 sequence: CASSQGVSEQFF. For the CDR3, the DNA is TGCGCCAGCAGCCAAGGGGTCTCTGAGCAGTTCTTC. The rearrangement links TRBV4-1 to TRBJ2-1, with D unclear. The ends were cut back, 1 base at V and 9 bases at J, with 7 bases in the middle. The CDR3 has 12 amino acids. Germline CDR1 reads MGHRA; CDR2 reads YSYEKL.

The chain joins TRBV20-1 to TRBJ2-7; 7 nucleotides agree with TRBD2. Germline CDR1 is DFQATT and CDR2 is SNEGSKA (reference sequence). J gave up 3 bases and V 6 bases, and 11 bases lay outside the gene matches. The CDR3 spans 14 residues. CDR3 bases: TGCAGTGCGACCTCCGGGACTACATTCTACGAGCAGTACTTC. This sequence encodes CSATSGTTFYEQYF.

A few counts support this clonotype. The V and J genes are TRBV29-1 and TRBJ2-1; 7 nucleotides match TRBD2. The ends lost 6 bases at V and 3 bases at J; junction bases unmatched: 8. The length of the CDR3 is 14 residues. CDR1 and CDR2 (germline): SQVTM, ANQGSEA. CDR3 coding DNA: TGCAGCGTCAGCGGCGGGAGTTACTACAATGAGCAGTTCTTC. Protein sequence: CSVSGGSYYNEQFF.

This clonotype has a handful of counts. The chain carries TRBV10-3 and TRBJ2-7; 7 nucleotides agree with TRBD1. The CDR3 length is 15 residues. Germline assignment: CDR1 ENHRY and CDR2 SYGVKD. Germline trimming cut 3 bases from V and 4 bases from J; bases unmatched to any gene: 9. The CDR3 DNA reads TGTGCCATCAGTGAACTACAGGGGCTAAGGTACGAGCAGTACTTC. Translating gives CAISELQGLRYEQYF.

The chain has TRBV4-2 and TRBJ2-2; a weak D match, TRBD2 (7 bases). The V gene lost 0 bases and the J gene lost 4 bases, with 12 bases spanning the gap. The CDR3 consists of 16 residues. From germline, CDR1 is LGHNA and CDR2 YNFKEQ. The CDR3 DNA reads as TGTGCCAGCAGCCAAGATATCGGGGGGCGCACCGGGGAGCTGTTTTTT. Its protein is CASSQDIGGRTGELFF.

This clonotype turned up a few times. The rearrangement uses TRBV4-2 and TRBJ2-2; possibly TRBD1 for D (6 bases). CDR1 and CDR2 (germline): LGHNA, YNFKEQ. CDR3 size: 18 residues. V was cut by 0 bases and J by 0 bases, with 14 bases left in between. The CDR3: CASSQERGTWTNTGELFF. The CDR3 DNA follows: TGTGCCAGCAGCCAAGAGAGGGGGACATGGACGAACACCGGGGAGCTGTTTTTT.